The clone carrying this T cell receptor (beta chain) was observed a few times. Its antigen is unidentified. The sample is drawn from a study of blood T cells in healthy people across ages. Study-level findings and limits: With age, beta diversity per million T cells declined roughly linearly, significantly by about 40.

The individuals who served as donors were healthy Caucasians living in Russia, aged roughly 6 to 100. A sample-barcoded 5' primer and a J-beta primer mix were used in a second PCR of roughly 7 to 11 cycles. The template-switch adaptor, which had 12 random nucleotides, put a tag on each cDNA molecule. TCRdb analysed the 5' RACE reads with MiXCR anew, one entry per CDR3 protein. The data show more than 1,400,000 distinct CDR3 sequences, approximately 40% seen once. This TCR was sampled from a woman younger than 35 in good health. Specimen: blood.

The CDR3 DNA reads as TGTGCCAGCAGTGGTACCCCACGGGGTTCCTACGAGCAGTACTTC. It yields the protein CASSGTPRGSYEQYF. This rearrangement joins TRBV27 to TRBJ2-7, with TRBD2 as a possible D gene (5 bases). CDR1 is MNHEY, CDR2 SMNVEV, per germline (reference sequence). With 5 bases removed from V and 1 base from J, the gap between germline ends came to 15 bases. The CDR3 length is 15 residues.